This TCR beta chain was retrieved from a study of T cell changes during pregnancy in multiple sclerosis. TCRdb's copy holds only in-frame clones and misses some; the assay was immunoSEQ multiplex PCR. In the table there are 35,000 to 45,000 clones, 70% to 90% of which are singletons. Looked up from germline, CDR1 is LGHNT and CDR2 is FRNRAP. The ends lost 0 bases at V and 8 bases at J; junction bases unmatched: 9. The CDR3 is made up of 16 amino acids. Sequencing used CD8+ T cells from peripheral blood mononuclear cells, obtained in the first trimester of pregnancy. The TCR originated in a female donor with multiple sclerosis, enrolled in a pregnancy study. The chain links TRBV12-5 to TRBJ1-4; 7 bases match TRBD1. CDR3 region: CASGLVGTAPKEKLFF. CDR3 nucleotide sequence: TGTGCTAGTGGTTTGGTGGGGACAGCCCCGAAGGAAAAACTGTTTTTT.